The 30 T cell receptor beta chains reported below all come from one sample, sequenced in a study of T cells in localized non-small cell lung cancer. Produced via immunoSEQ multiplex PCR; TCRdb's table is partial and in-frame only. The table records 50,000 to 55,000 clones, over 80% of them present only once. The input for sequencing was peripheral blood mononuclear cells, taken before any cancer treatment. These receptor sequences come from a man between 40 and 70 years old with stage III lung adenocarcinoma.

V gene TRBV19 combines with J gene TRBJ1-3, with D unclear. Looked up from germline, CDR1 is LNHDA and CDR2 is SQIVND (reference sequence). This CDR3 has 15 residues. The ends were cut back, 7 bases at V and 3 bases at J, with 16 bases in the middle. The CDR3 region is CASISGLHDGNTIYF. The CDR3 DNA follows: TGTGCCAGTATTAGCGGGCTGCACGATGGAAACACCATATATTTT.

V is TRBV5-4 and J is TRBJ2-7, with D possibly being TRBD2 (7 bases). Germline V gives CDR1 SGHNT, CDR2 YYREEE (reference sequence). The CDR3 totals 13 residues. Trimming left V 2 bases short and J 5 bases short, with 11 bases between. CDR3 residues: CASSFGGGDEQYF. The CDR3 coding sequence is TGTGCCAGCAGCTTTGGCGGGGGCGACGAGCAGTACTTC.

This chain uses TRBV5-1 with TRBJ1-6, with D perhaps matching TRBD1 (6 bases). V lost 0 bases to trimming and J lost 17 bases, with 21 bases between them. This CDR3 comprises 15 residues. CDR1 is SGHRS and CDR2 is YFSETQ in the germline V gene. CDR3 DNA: TGCGCCAGCAGCTTGGATGGACAGAGTGGAGCGAGGGTCCACTTT. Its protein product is CASSLDGQSGARVHF.

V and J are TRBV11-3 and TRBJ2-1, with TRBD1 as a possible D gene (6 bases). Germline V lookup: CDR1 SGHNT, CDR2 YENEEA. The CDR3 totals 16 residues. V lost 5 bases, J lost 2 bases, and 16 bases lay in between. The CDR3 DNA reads TGTGCCAGCAGCGCCCGAGGGGGTAACCCCTACAATGAGCAGTTCTTC. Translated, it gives CASSARGGNPYNEQFF.

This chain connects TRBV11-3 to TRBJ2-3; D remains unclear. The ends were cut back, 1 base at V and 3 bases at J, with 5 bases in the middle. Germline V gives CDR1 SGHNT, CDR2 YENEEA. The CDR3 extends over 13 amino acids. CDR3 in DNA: TGTGCCAGCAGCTTAGTCAGTACAGATACGCAGTATTTT. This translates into CASSLVSTDTQYF.

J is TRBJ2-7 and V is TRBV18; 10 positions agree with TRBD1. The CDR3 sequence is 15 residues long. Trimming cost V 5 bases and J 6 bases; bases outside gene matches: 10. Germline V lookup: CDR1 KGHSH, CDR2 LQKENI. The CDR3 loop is CASSSGQGDISEQYF. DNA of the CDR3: TGTGCCAGCTCATCCGGACAGGGGGATATATCCGAGCAGTACTTC.

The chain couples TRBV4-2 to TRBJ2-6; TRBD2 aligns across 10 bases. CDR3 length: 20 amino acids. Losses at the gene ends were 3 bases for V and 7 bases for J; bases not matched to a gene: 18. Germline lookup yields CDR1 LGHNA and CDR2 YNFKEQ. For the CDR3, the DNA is TGTGCCAGCAGCCAGGCCCCACTAGCGGGGTACACTCTGGGAGCCAACGTCCTGACTTTC. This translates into CASSQAPLAGYTLGANVLTF.

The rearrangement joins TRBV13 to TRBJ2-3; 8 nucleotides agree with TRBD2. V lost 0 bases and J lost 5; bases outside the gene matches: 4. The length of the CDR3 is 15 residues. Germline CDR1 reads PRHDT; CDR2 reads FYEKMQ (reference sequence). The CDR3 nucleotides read TGTGCCAGCAGCTTAGGCCCCGGGGGGGGAGATACGCAGTATTTT. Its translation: CASSLGPGGGDTQYF.

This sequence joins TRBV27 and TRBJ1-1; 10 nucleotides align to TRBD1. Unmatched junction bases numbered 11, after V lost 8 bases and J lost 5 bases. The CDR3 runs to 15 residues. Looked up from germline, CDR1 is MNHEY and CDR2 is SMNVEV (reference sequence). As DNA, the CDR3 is TGTGCCAGCCCCCGGACAGGGGGTAGGAAAACTGAAGCTTTCTTT. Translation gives CASPRTGGRKTEAFF.

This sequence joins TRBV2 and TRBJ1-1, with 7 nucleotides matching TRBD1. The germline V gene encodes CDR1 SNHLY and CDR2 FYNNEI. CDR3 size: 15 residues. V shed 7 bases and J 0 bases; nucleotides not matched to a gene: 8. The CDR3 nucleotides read TGTGCCAGCAATTCCCAGGGGGTCATGAACACTGAAGCTTTCTTT. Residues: CASNSQGVMNTEAFF. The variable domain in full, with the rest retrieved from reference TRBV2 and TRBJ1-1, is EPEVTQTPSHQVTQMGQEVILRCVPISNHLYFYWYRQILGQKVEFLVSFYNNEISEKSEIFDDQFSVERPDGSNFTLKIRSTKLEDSAMYFCASNSQGVMNTEAFFGQGTRLTVV.

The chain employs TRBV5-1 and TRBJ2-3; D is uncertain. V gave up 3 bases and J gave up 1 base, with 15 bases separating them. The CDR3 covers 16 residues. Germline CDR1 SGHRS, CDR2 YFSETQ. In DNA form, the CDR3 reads TGCGCCAGCAGCTCGGAGATTGGTACCCGCACAGATACGCAGTATTTT. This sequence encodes CASSSEIGTRTDTQYF.

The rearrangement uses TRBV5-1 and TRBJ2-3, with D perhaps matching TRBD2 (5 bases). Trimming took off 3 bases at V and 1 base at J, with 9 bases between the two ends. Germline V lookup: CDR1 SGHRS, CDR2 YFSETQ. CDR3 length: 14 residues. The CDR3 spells CASSSSLGTDTQYF. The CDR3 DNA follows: TGCGCCAGCAGCTCGTCACTAGGCACAGATACGCAGTATTTT. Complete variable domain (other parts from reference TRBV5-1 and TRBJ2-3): KAGVTQTPRYLIKTRGQQVTLSCSPISGHRSVSWYQQTPGQGLQFLFEYFSETQRNKGNFPGRFSGRQFSNSRSEMNVSTLELGDSALYLCASSSSLGTDTQYFGPGTRLTVL.

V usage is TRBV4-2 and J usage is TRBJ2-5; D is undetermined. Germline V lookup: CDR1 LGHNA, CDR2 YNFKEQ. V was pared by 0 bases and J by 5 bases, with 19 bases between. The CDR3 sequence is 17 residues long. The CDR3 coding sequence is TGTGCCAGCAGCCAAGATCCCCGATCTTTCGGAAGGGAGACCCAGTACTTC. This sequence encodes CASSQDPRSFGRETQYF.

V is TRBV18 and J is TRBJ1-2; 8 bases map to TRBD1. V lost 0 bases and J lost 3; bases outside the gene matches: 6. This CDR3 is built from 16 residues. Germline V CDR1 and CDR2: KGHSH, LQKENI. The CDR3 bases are TGTGCCAGCTCACCACCTCTGGACAGGGCGGACTATGGCTACACCTTC. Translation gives CASSPPLDRADYGYTF.

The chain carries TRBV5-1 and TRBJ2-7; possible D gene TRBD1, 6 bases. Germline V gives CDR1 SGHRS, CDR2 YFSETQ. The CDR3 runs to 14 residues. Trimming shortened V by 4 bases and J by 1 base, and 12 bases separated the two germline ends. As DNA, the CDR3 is TGCGCCAGCAGCCCTTCTCAGGGGTCCTACGAGCAGTACTTC. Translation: CASSPSQGSYEQYF.

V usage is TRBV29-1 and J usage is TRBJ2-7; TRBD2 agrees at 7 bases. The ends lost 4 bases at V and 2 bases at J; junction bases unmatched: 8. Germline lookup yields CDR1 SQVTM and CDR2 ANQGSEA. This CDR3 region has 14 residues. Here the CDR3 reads CSVALLASTYEQYF. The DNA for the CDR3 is TGCAGCGTTGCATTACTAGCGTCGACCTACGAGCAGTACTTC.

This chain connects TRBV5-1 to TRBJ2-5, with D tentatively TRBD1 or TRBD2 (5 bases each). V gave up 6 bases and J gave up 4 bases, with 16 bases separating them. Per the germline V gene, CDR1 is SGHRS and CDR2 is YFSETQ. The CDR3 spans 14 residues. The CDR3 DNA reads TGCGCCAGCACCCTTCTTACGGGGACAGAGACCCAGTACTTC. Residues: CASTLLTGTETQYF.

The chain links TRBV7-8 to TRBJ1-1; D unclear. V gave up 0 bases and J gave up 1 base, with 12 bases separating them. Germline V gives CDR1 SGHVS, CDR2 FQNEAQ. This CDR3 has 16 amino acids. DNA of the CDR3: TGTGCCAGCAGCTTAGCGGGTTTAGACCCGAACACTGAAGCTTTCTTT. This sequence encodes CASSLAGLDPNTEAFF.

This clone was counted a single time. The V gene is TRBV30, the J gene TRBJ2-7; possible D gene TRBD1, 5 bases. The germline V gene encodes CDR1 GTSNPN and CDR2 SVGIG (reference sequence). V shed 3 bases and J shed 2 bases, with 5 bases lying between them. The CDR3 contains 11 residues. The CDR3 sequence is CAWRTAYEQYF. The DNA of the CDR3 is TGTGCCTGGAGGACAGCCTACGAGCAGTACTTC.

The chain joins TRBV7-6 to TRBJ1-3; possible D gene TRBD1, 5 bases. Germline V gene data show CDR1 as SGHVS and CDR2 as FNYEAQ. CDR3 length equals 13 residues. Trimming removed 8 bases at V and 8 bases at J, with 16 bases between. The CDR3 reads CASVAGPWDTIYF. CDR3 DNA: TGTGCCAGCGTGGCAGGGCCTTGGGACACCATATATTTT. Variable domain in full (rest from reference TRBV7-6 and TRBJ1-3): GAGVSQSPRYKVTKRGQDVALRCDPISGHVSLYWYRQALGQGPEFLTYFNYEAQQDKSGLPNDRFSAERPEGSISTLTIQRTEQRDSAMYRCASVAGPWDTIYFGEGSWLTVV.

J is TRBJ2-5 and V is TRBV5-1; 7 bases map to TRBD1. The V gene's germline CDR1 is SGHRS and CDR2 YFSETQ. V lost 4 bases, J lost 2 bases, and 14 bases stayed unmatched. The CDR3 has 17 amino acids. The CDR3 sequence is CASSQSPLGTAQETQYF. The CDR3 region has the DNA TGCGCCAGCAGCCAAAGTCCCCTCGGGACAGCACAAGAGACCCAGTACTTC.

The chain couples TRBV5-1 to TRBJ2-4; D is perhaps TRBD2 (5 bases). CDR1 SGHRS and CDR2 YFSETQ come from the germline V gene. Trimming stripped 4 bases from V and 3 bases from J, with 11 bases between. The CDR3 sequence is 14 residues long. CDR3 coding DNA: TGCGCCAGCAGCGGCGGACTGGACAAAAACATTCAGTACTTC. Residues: CASSGGLDKNIQYF.

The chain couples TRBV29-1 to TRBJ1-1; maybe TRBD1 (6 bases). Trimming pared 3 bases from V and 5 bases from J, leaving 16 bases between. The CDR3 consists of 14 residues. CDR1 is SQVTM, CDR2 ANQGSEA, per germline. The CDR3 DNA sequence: TGCAGCGTTGATGCGGGGGGCAGGGGAACTGAAGCTTTCTTT. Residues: CSVDAGGRGTEAFF.

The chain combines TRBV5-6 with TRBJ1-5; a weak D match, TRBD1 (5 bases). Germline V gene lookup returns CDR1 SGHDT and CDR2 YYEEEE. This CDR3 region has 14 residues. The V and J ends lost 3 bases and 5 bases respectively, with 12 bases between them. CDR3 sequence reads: CASSSRDGDQPQHF. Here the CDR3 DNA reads TGTGCCAGCAGCTCCAGGGACGGAGATCAGCCCCAGCATTTT.

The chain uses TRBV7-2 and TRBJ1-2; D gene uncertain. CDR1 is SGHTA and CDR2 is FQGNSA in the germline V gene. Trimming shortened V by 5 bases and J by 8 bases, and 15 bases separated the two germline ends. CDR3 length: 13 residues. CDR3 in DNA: TGTGCCAGCAGCCCCGGGATAGATAGGGGCTACACCTTC. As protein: CASSPGIDRGYTF.

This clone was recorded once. The CDR3 sequence is CASSILGQGVDEQYF. The CDR3 DNA reads TGTGCCAGCAGCATTCTCGGACAGGGGGTCGACGAGCAGTACTTC. The chain uses TRBV7-9 and TRBJ2-7, with TRBD1 identical over 10 bases. There are 15 residues in the CDR3. Germline V gives CDR1 SEHNR, CDR2 FQNEAQ (reference sequence). Trimming cost V 5 bases and J 5 bases; bases outside gene matches: 9.

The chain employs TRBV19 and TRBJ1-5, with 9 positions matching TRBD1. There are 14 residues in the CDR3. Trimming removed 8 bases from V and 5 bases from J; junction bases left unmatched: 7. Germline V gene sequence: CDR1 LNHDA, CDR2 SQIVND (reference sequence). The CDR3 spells CASSPTGGYQPQHF. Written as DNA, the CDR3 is TGTGCCAGTTCACCGACAGGGGGATATCAGCCCCAGCATTTT.

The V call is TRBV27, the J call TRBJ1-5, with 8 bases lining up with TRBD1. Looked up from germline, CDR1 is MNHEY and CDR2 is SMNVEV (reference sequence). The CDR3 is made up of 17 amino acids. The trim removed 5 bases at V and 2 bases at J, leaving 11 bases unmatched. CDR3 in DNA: TGTGCCAGCAGTGGACAGGGCCCTGCTTGGGGCAATCAGCCCCAGCATTTT. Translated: CASSGQGPAWGNQPQHF.

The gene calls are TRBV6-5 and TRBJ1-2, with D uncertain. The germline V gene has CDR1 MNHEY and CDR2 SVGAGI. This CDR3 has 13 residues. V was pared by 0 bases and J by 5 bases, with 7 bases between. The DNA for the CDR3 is TGTGCCAGCAGTTACTCGGAGGGATATGGCTACACCTTC. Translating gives CASSYSEGYGYTF.

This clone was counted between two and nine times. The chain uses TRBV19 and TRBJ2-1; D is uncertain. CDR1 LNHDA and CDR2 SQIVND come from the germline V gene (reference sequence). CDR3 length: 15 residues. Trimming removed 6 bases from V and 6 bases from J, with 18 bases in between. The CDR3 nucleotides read TGTGCCAGTAGCAAACATATCCGGACGGGCAATGAGCAGTTCTTC. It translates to CASSKHIRTGNEQFF. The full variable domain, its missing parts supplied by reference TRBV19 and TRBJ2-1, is DGGITQSPKYLFRKEGQNVTLSCEQNLNHDAMYWYRQDPGQGLRLIYYSQIVNDFQKGDIAEGYSVSREKKESFPLTVTSAQKNPTAFYLCASSKHIRTGNEQFFGPGTRLTVL.